This TCR beta chain was profiled in a study of T cell responses to AZD1222 COVID-19 vaccine (dated by TCRdb to the early 2020s). Notes on the research overall: AZD1222 recipients with second doses at about 4 weeks or about 12 weeks were pooled, because spike-specific TCR depth and breadth did not differ between schedules. A total of approximately 230 trial participants underwent TCR sequencing, of whom around 200 received two doses of AZD1222 and about 26 received two doses of the MenACWY control vaccine. Enrollment into the trials was organized by age into subgroups of 18-55, 56-69 and 70-plus years, and those subgroups contained approximately 160, 26 and 62 TCR-sequenced participants, respectively.

Points on this clone: Its antigen is not yet known. No per-base quality is available; no much larger clone lies one base away.

Inclusive of the bounding cysteine and phenylalanine, the CDR3 is 15 residues long. The kept DNA is CDR3 alone, 45 bases in frame from the first base. As encoded in the germline V gene, CDR1 is SGHDN while CDR2 is FVKESK. Compared with germline, V lacks 4 bases and J lacks 8 bases; bases without a gene match: 12. The CDR3 regions of human TCRbeta chains were analyzed by immunosequencing. Regarding the original processing steps: TCRs in the repertoires were compared against a reference library of SARS-CoV-2-specific TCRs that had been generated with the MIRA antigen-specificity platform. Breadth was defined as the fraction of unique TCRs that were SARS-CoV-2-associated, and depth was defined as the fraction of total T cells that were SARS-CoV-2-associated. Using the MIRA data, each spike-specific TCR was mapped to the spike region that the TCR reacts to and placed in a CD4 or CD8 class. Log10-transformed breadth and depth values were compared by one-way ANOVA with Sidak's multiple comparisons tests. TCRdb retrieved this table from immuneACCESS and kept in-frame rearrangements only. Not all clones are present; in checked studies, unresolved V genes account for under half, and no reason is known for the remainder. V and J calls and clone size follow that table, whereas D and trimming were derived from the DNA. Present in this sample are 170,000 or so clones, 90% of which were seen just once. The top ten hold 2.5% to 3.5% of the sample.

The meaning of the sample's time point label: baseline before first vaccination. The vaccinee samples were drawn from two UK trials, COV001 and COV002, one of which was a single-blind randomized controlled phase 2/3 trial testing AZD1222 (ChAdOx1 nCoV-19) in healthy adults. Trial participant PBMC samples were collected at day 0 and day 28 after the second dose for TCRbeta chain sequencing. The full study reports these points: Reportedly, almost half of the unique spike-specific TCRs recognized epitopes lying outside the regions that are mutated in the B.1.351 and B.1.1.7 variants. Conclusions about previously exposed vaccinees are limited, since just 6 or 7 AZD1222 recipients were seropositive for SARS-CoV-2 at baseline. Because no samples from the day 14 peak response were available, repertoires could be characterized only after the peak T cell response. CD4 TCRs associated with the vaccine covered the entire spike protein, and the dominant responses were in regions 160-218 and 743-854. The 56-69-year group was small, and its depth increase did not reach significance, likely because of low power. Participants were mostly white British and included more females than males, and it was suggested by the authors that clonal diversity may have been underestimated. A significant rise in spike-specific TCR breadth and depth was observed after two AZD1222 doses relative to day 0 and relative to MenACWY recipients.

The TCR comes from an adult in good health. The sequences come from peripheral blood, collected on day 0 of AZD1222 vaccination. This chain joins TRBV14 to TRBJ1-2; TRBD1 fits 8 bases in the junction. The nucleotide sequence reads TGTGCCAGCAGCCCCCCGGGACAGGCCTGGGGAGGCTACACCTTC. It translates to CASSPPGQAWGGYTF. The variable domain in full, with residues beyond the CDR3 obtained from the reference TRBV14 and TRBJ1-2 genes, is EAGVTQFPSHSVIEKGQTVTLRCDPISGHDNLYWYRRVMGKEIKFLLHFVKESKQDESGMPNNRFLAERTGGTYSTLKVQPAELEDSGVYFCASSPPGQAWGGYTFGSGTRLTVV.